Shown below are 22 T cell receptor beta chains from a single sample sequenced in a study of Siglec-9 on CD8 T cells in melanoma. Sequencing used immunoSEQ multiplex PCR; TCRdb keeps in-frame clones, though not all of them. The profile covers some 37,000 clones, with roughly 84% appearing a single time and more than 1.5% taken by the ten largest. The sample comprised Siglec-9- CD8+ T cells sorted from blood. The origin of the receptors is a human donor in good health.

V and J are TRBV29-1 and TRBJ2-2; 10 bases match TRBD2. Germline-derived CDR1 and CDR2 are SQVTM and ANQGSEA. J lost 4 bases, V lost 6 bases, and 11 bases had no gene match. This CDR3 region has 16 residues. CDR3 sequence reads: CSVLGASGSRTGELFF. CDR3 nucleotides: TGCAGCGTACTAGGGGCTAGCGGGAGTCGCACCGGGGAGCTGTTTTTT.

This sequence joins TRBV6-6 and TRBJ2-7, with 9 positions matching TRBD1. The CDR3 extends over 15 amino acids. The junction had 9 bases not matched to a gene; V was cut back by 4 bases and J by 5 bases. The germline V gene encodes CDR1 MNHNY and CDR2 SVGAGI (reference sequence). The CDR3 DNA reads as TGTGCCAGCAGTTGGACGGGACAGGGAGTCCACGAGCAGTACTTC. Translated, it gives CASSWTGQGVHEQYF.

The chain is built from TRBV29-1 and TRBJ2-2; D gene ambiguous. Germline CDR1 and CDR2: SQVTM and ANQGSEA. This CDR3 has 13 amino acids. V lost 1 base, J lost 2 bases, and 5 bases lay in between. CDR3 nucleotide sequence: TGCAGCGTTGAAGGAGGAAACACCGGGGAGCTGTTTTTT. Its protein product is CSVEGGNTGELFF.

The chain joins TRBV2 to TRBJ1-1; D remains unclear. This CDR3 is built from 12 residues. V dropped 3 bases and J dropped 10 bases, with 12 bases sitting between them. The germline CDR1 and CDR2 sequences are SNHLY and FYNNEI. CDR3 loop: CASSDRRPGAFF. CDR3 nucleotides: TGTGCCAGCAGTGACCGGCGGCCGGGAGCTTTCTTT. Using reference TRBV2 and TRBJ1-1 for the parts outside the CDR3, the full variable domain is EPEVTQTPSHQVTQMGQEVILRCVPISNHLYFYWYRQILGQKVEFLVSFYNNEISEKSEIFDDQFSVERPDGSNFTLKIRSTKLEDSAMYFCASSDRRPGAFFGQGTRLTVV.

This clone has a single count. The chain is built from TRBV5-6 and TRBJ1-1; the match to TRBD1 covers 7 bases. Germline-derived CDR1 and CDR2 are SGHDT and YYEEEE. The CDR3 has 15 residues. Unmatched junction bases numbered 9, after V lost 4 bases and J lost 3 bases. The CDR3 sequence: CASSAGQAPDTEAFF. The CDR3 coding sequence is TGTGCCAGCAGCGCAGGACAGGCCCCGGACACTGAAGCTTTCTTT. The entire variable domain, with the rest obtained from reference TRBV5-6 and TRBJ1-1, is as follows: DAGVTQSPTHLIKTRGQQVTLRCSPKSGHDTVSWYQQALGQGPQFIFQYYEEEERQRGNFPDRFSGHQFPNYSSELNVNALLLGDSALYLCASSAGQAPDTEAFFGQGTRLTVV.

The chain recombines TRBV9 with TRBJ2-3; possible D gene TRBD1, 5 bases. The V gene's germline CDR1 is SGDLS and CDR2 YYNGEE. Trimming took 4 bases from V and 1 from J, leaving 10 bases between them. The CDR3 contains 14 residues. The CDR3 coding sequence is TGTGCCAGCAGCCCCTGGGGCCGCACAGATACGCAGTATTTT. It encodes CASSPWGRTDTQYF.

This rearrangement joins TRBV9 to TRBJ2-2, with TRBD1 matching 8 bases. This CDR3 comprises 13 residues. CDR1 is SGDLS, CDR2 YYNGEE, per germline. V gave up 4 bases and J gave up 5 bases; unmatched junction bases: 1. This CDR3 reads CASSTGGTGELFF. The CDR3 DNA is TGTGCCAGCAGCACAGGGGGAACCGGGGAGCTGTTTTTT.

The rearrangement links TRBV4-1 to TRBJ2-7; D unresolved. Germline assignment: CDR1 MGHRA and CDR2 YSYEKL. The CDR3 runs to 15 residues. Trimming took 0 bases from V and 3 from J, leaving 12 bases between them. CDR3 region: CASSQENGVLYEQYF. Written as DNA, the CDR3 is TGCGCCAGCAGCCAAGAGAACGGAGTACTCTACGAGCAGTACTTC.

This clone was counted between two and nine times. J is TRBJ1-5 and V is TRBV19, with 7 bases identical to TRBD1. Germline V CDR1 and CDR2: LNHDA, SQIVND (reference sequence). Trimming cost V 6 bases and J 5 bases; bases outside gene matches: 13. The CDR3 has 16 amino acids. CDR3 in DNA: TGTGCCAGTAGGGGAACGACGGGACAGCGTGATCAGCCCCAGCATTTT. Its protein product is CASRGTTGQRDQPQHF.

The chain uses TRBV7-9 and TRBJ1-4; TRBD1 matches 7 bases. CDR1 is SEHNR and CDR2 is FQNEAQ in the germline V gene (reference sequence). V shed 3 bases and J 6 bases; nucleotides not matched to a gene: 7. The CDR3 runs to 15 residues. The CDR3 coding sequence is TGTGCCAGCAGCTTTTGGGCAGGGGGAGATGAAAAACTGTTTTTT. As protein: CASSFWAGGDEKLFF.

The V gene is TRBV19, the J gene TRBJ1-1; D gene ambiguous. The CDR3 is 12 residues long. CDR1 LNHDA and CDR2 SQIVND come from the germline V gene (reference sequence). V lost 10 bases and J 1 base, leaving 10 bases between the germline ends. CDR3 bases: TGTGCCACTCAACCGGGGAACACTGAAGCTTTCTTT. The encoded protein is CATQPGNTEAFF.

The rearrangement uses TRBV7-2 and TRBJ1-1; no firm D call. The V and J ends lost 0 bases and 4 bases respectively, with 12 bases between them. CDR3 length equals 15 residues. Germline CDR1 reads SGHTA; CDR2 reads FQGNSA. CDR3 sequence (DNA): TGTGCCAGCAGCTTAGCTGGGGTAGGGCGCACTGAAGCTTTCTTT. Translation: CASSLAGVGRTEAFF.

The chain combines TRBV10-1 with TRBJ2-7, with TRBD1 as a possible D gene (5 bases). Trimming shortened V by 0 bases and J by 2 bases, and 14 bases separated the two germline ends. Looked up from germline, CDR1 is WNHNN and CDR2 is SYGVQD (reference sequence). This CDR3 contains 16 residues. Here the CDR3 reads CASSESIGAGTYEQYF. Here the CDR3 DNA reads TGCGCCAGCAGTGAGTCGATAGGGGCCGGAACCTACGAGCAGTACTTC.

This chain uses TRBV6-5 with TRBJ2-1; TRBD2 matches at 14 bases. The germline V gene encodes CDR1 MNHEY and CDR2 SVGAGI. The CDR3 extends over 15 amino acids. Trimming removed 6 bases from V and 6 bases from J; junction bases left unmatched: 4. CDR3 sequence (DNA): TGTGCCAGCAGACCGGGACTAGCGGGAGCCAATGAGCAGTTCTTC. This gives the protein CASRPGLAGANEQFF.

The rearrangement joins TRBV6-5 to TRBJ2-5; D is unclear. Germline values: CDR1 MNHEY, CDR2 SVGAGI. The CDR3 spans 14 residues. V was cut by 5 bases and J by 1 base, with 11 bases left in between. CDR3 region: CASSHYGPQETQYF. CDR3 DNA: TGTGCCAGCAGTCACTACGGCCCCCAAGAGACCCAGTACTTC.

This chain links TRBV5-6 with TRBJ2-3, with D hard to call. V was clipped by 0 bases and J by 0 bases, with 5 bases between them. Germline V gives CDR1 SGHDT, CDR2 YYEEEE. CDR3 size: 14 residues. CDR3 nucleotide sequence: TGTGCCAGCAGCTTGGTGGTCAGCACAGATACGCAGTATTTT. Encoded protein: CASSLVVSTDTQYF. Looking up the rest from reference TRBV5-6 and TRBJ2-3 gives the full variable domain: DAGVTQSPTHLIKTRGQQVTLRCSPKSGHDTVSWYQQALGQGPQFIFQYYEEEERQRGNFPDRFSGHQFPNYSSELNVNALLLGDSALYLCASSLVVSTDTQYFGPGTRLTVL.

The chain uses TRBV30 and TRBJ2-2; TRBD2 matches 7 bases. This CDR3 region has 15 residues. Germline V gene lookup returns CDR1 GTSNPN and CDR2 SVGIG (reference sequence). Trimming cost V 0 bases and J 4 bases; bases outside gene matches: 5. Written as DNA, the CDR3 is TGTGCCTGGAGTGTCCTAGCGGAGGTCACCGGGGAGCTGTTTTTT. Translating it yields CAWSVLAEVTGELFF. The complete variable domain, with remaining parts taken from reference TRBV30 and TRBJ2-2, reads SQTIHQWPATLVQPVGSPLSLECTVEGTSNPNLYWYRQAAGRGLQLLFYSVGIGQISSEVPQNLSASRPQDRQFILSSKKLLLSDSGFYLCAWSVLAEVTGELFFGEGSRLTVL.

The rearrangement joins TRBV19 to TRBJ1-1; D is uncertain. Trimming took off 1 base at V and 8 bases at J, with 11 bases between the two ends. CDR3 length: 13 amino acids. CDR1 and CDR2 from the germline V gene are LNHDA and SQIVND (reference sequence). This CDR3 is CASSIGGSSEAFF. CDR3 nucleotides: TGTGCCAGTAGTATAGGAGGCAGCTCCGAAGCTTTCTTT.

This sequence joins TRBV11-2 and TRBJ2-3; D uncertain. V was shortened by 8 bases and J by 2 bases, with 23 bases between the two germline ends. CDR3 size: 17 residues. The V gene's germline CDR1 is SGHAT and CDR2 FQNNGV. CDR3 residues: CASRPLLIGPHTDTQYF. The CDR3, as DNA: TGTGCCAGCCGTCCCTTGTTAATTGGCCCCCACACAGATACGCAGTATTTT.

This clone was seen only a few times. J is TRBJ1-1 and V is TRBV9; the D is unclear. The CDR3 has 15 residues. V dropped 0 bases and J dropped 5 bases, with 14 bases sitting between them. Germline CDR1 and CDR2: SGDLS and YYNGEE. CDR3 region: CASSVVGPMGTEAFF. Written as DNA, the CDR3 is TGTGCCAGCAGCGTAGTAGGTCCCATGGGGACTGAAGCTTTCTTT.

The CDR3 here is CASSQGTNEKLFF. The CDR3 coding sequence is TGTGCCAGCAGCCAGGGAACTAATGAAAAACTGTTTTTT. The chain links TRBV6-4 to TRBJ1-4; D might be TRBD1 (5 bases). This CDR3 comprises 13 residues. The V gene's germline CDR1 is MRHNA and CDR2 SNTAGT. The V gene lost 6 bases and the J gene lost 1 base, with 6 bases spanning the gap.

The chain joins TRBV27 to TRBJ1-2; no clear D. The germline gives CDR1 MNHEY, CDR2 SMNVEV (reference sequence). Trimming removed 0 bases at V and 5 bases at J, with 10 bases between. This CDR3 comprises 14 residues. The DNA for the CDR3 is TGTGCCAGCAGTTTATCAGGGCCCAGTTATGGCTACACCTTC. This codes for CASSLSGPSYGYTF.